These T cell receptor beta chains were read from a single sample in a study of blood T cell repertoires in COVID-19. Some clones are missing from TCRdb's copy, which holds only in-frame ones; the method was immunoSEQ multiplex PCR. The sample lists about 120,000 clones, about 80% occurring once. The sample comprised peripheral blood. The receptors come from a woman between 50 and 59 years old with acute or convalescent COVID-19. The CDR3 runs from the conserved cysteine through the conserved F or W. The order of the fields is V gene, clone size, CDR3 length, J gene, D gene, CDR3 protein, CDR3 DNA. A D gene is named only where the DNA matches it firmly. Clone size is stated in some rows and not others, as once, few, many or a class when expanded.

>TRBV19|-|14|TRBJ2-1|-
CASSIYGTYNEQFF
TGTGCCAGTAGTATATACGGGACATACAATGAGCAGTTCTTC
>TRBV4-2|-|17|TRBJ1-3|-
CASSLRGGRHSGNTIYF
TGTGCCAGCAGCCTACGGGGTGGGCGACACTCTGGAAACACCATATATTTT
>TRBV24-1|-|15|TRBJ2-2|TRBD1
CATSDSGQGAGELFF
TGTGCCACCAGTGATTCCGGACAGGGGGCCGGGGAGCTGTTTTTT
>TRBV2|once|12|TRBJ1-1|-
CAGEEVGTEAFF
TGTGCAGGGGAGGAAGTGGGCACTGAAGCTTTCTTT
>TRBV11-2|-|16|TRBJ1-2|TRBD1
CASSLDRQGRSNGYTF
TGTGCCAGCAGCTTAGATCGACAGGGGAGGTCGAATGGCTACACCTTC
>TRBV14|-|13|TRBJ1-1|-
CASSHGPIVEAFF
TGTGCCAGCAGCCATGGGCCCATCGTGGAAGCTTTCTTT
>TRBV15|-|16|TRBJ2-3|TRBD2
CATSRASGGSTDTQYF
TGTGCCACCAGCAGAGCCAGCGGGGGGAGCACAGATACGCAGTATTTT
>TRBV6-5|-|14|TRBJ1-4|-
CASSFSRVGEKLFF
TGTGCCAGCAGTTTCTCCAGGGTCGGGGAAAAACTGTTTTTT
>TRBV18|-|15|TRBJ2-5|TRBD1
CASSEYQGARETQYF
TGTGCCAGCTCAGAATACCAGGGGGCGCGGGAGACCCAGTACTTC
>TRBV28|-|16|TRBJ1-4|-
CASSLPKGHWSEKLFF
TGTGCCAGCAGTTTGCCTAAAGGACACTGGAGTGAAAAACTGTTTTTT
>TRBV5-6|-|15|TRBJ2-1|TRBD2
CASSFRLAGGDEQFF
TGTGCCAGCAGCTTCCGACTAGCGGGAGGCGATGAGCAGTTCTTC
>TRBV28|-|14|TRBJ1-6|-
CASSSDSYRSPLHF
TGTGCCAGCAGTTCCGACAGTTATCGTTCACCCCTCCACTTT
>TRBV16|-|12|TRBJ1-1|-
CASSHSPAEAFF
TGTGCCAGCAGCCACAGTCCCGCTGAAGCTTTCTTT
>TRBV27|-|13|TRBJ2-5|TRBD2
CASKRDYGETQYF
TGTGCCAGCAAACGGGACTACGGAGAGACCCAGTACTTC
>TRBV30|-|14|TRBJ1-3|-
CAIQQAFSGNTIYF
TGTGCCATACAGCAGGCCTTCTCTGGAAACACCATATATTTT
>TRBV5-5|-|14|TRBJ2-3|-
CASSTSQGADTQYF
TGTGCCAGCAGCACCAGCCAGGGCGCAGATACGCAGTATTTT
>TRBV2|few|13|TRBJ1-5|-
CASSDRDHQPQHF
TGTGCCAGCAGTGACAGGGATCATCAGCCCCAGCATTTT
>TRBV19|-|16|TRBJ1-2|TRBD1
CASSIAGTGVNYGYTF
TGTGCCAGTAGTATAGCCGGGACAGGGGTGAACTATGGCTACACCTTC
>TRBV28|-|13|TRBJ1-5|-
CASTGFVNQPQHF
TGTGCCAGCACAGGTTTTGTCAATCAGCCCCAGCATTTT
>TRBV3-1/TRBV3-2|-|13|TRBJ1-5|-
CASSQSGNQPQHF
TGTGCCAGCAGCCAATCTGGCAATCAGCCCCAGCATTTT
>TRBV5-4|-|16|TRBJ2-2|-
CASSLVRQGGIGELFF
TGTGCCAGCAGCTTGGTACGGCAGGGGGGAATCGGGGAGCTGTTTTTT
>TRBV24-1|-|14|TRBJ2-5|-
CATSDFPNQETQYF
TGTGCCACCAGTGATTTCCCCAACCAAGAGACCCAGTACTTC
>TRBV4-2|-|15|TRBJ2-1|-
CASSQEKTEARNGFF
TGTGCCAGCAGCCAAGAAAAGACAGAGGCAAGGAATGGGTTCTTC
>TRBV5-1|-|15|TRBJ2-7|TRBD1
CASIAQPGQGAEQYF
TGCGCCAGCATCGCCCAACCGGGACAGGGCGCCGAGCAGTACTTC
>TRBV10-1|-|13|TRBJ2-7|TRBD1
CARWDRGAHEQYF
TGCGCCAGATGGGACAGGGGGGCACACGAGCAGTACTTC
>TRBV3-1/TRBV3-2|-|14|TRBJ1-5|-
CASSPQGYNQPQHF
TGTGCCAGCAGCCCACAGGGATACAATCAGCCCCAGCATTTT
>TRBV5-1|-|15|TRBJ2-2|TRBD2
CASSSGLVNTGELFF
TGCGCCAGCAGCTCTGGACTAGTGAACACCGGGGAGCTGTTTTTT
>TRBV3-1/TRBV3-2|-|13|TRBJ1-1|-
CASSHRRGTEAFF
TGTGCCAGCAGCCATCGGCGGGGCACTGAAGCTTTCTTT
>TRBV30|-|18|TRBJ1-5|-
CAWELGGHREERGQPQHF
TGTGCCTGGGAGCTTGGAGGGCACCGCGAGGAACGGGGTCAGCCCCAGCATTTT
>TRBV7-8|-|14|TRBJ1-5|TRBD1
CASSVVRGNQPQHF
TGTGCCAGCAGCGTCGTCAGGGGGAATCAGCCCCAGCATTTT
>TRBV19|-|16|TRBJ2-5|TRBD2
CASSIGARGDQETQYF
TGTGCCAGTAGTATAGGGGCGCGGGGGGACCAAGAGACCCAGTACTTC
>TRBV7-2|-|15|TRBJ2-7|TRBD1
CASSSSGTGLYEQYF
TGTGCCAGCAGCTCCTCCGGGACAGGACTCTACGAGCAGTACTTC
>TRBV10-3|-|14|TRBJ2-7|TRBD2
CAIRGGSGSYEQYF
TGTGCCATCCGGGGCGGGAGCGGCTCCTACGAGCAGTACTTC
>TRBV6-4|once|13|TRBJ2-3|-
CASSQDSTDTQYF
TGTGCCAGCAGCCAGGACTCCACAGATACGCAGTATTTT
>TRBV9|-|15|TRBJ2-2|TRBD2
CASTAGGPFVGELFF
TGTGCCAGCACGGCGGGAGGGCCATTCGTCGGGGAGCTGTTTTTT
>TRBV1|-|15|TRBJ1-2|-
CTSSQDRGKGYGYTF
TGCACCAGCAGCCAAGATCGGGGGAAAGGCTATGGCTACACCTTC
>TRBV5-4|-|14|TRBJ2-7|TRBD1
CASSPGTGAYEQYF
TGTGCCAGCAGCCCCGGGACAGGGGCCTACGAGCAGTACTTC
>TRBV3-1/TRBV3-2|-|14|TRBJ1-2|-
CASSQGGQNYGYTF
TGTGCCAGCAGCCAAGGCGGACAAAACTATGGCTACACCTTC
>TRBV7-2|-|18|TRBJ2-3|TRBD2
CASSFESSGGWGTDTQYF
TGTGCCAGCAGCTTTGAGAGCAGCGGGGGTTGGGGCACAGATACGCAGTATTTT
>TRBV5-8|-|18|TRBJ2-1|TRBD2
CASSLEVAGGGSYNEQFF
TGTGCCAGCAGCTTGGAGGTAGCGGGGGGGGGCTCCTACAATGAGCAGTTCTTC
>TRBV5-1|-|14|TRBJ1-1|-
CASRLAGKSTEAFF
TGCGCCAGCAGGTTGGCAGGGAAAAGCACTGAAGCTTTCTTT
>TRBV19|-|14|TRBJ2-2|-
CATLSGRNTGELFF
TGTGCCACCTTGAGCGGACGAAACACCGGGGAGCTGTTTTTT
>TRBV5-5|-|15|TRBJ1-2|-
CASSDYGPLPYGYTF
TGTGCCAGCAGCGACTACGGTCCCTTACCCTATGGCTACACCTTC
>TRBV19|-|14|TRBJ1-3|TRBD1
CASMWTGAGNTIYF
TGTGCCAGTATGTGGACAGGGGCCGGAAACACCATATATTTT
>TRBV6-2/TRBV6-3|-|17|TRBJ2-1|TRBD2
CASSYLASGSSYNEQFF
TGTGCCAGCAGTTACCTTGCTAGCGGGAGTTCCTACAATGAGCAGTTCTTC
>TRBV24-1|-|13|TRBJ2-1|TRBD1
CATRNRGRDEQFF
TGTGCCACCAGGAACAGGGGGCGCGATGAGCAGTTCTTC
>TRBV6-5|-|15|TRBJ2-1|TRBD2
CASRYGTSSYNEQFF
TGTGCCAGCAGGTACGGGACTAGCTCCTACAATGAGCAGTTCTTC
>TRBV5-5|-|14|TRBJ2-3|-
CASSLGRDTDTQYF
TGTGCCAGCAGCTTGGGCAGGGATACAGATACGCAGTATTTT
>TRBV24-1|-|14|TRBJ1-5|-
CATSDSYSNQPQHF
TGTGCCACCAGTGATTCTTATAGCAATCAGCCCCAGCATTTT
>TRBV2|-|13|TRBJ1-1|TRBD1
CASSDETGTEAFF
TGTGCCAGCAGTGATGAGACAGGGACAGAAGCTTTCTTT
>TRBV9|-|14|TRBJ2-7|TRBD1
CASSVSGTGYEQYF
TGTGCCAGCAGCGTCTCCGGGACAGGGTACGAGCAGTACTTC
>TRBV19|-|17|TRBJ2-1|TRBD2
CASSIGPIAGGQNEQFF
TGTGCCAGTAGTATAGGCCCAATAGCGGGAGGCCAGAATGAGCAGTTCTTC
>TRBV4-1|-|17|TRBJ1-2|TRBD1
CASSQFHEGGKGYGYTF
TGCGCCAGCAGCCAATTTCATGAAGGGGGCAAGGGCTATGGCTACACCTTC
>TRBV5-1|-|16|TRBJ2-7|TRBD2
CASSGGLAGSAYEQYF
TGCGCCAGCAGCGGGGGGTTAGCGGGATCGGCCTACGAGCAGTACTTC
>TRBV23-1|-|16|TRBJ1-6|-
CASSPRPGSYNSPLHF
TGCGCCAGCAGCCCCAGACCGGGATCCTATAATTCACCCCTCCACTTT
>TRBV2|-|16|TRBJ2-6|TRBD2
CASTERGGSGANVLTF
TGTGCCAGCACGGAGCGGGGGGGGTCGGGGGCCAACGTCCTGACTTTC
>TRBV24-1|few|13|TRBJ2-7|-
CATPRDNSYEQYF
TGTGCCACTCCCCGAGACAACTCCTACGAGCAGTACTTC
>TRBV30|-|16|TRBJ2-6|TRBD1
CAWTRDRVAGANVLTF
TGTGCCTGGACCAGGGACAGGGTGGCAGGGGCCAACGTCCTGACTTTC
>TRBV28|-|16|TRBJ2-1|TRBD2
CASSLRGGSSYNEQFF
TGTGCCAGCAGTTTACGGGGCGGGAGCTCCTACAATGAGCAGTTCTTC